This T cell receptor (beta chain) was retrieved from a study of T cell repertoires in cytomegalovirus infection (dated by TCRdb to the late 2010s). Regarding the complete study: Donor HLA type was relevant to the analysis, as public TCR beta signatures indicated carriage of CMV infection together with the matching HLA type. Results and caveats for the whole study, not just this receptor: The ex vivo response was dominated by HLA-C-restricted CMV-specific TCR beta clonotypes, and the single most frequent clonotype in two of eight donors was supplied by these HLA-C-restricted clonotypes. In both this cohort and an independent roughly 350-donor cohort, the cumulative frequency of public TCR beta family members distinguished carriers of CMV infection plus the relevant HLA type.

The germline V gene sets CDR1 to SGHTA and CDR2 to FQGNSA. V and J are trimmed by 5 bases and 0 bases, and the gene matches miss 7 bases of the junction. Including cysteine and phenylalanine, the CDR3 has 16 amino acids. Only the CDR3 region is kept as DNA, spanning 48 bases read in frame from base 1. TCRdb names Illumina HiSeq 1500 as the instrument used. Clones were called with MiXCR by TCRdb after fastp trimmed the public reads at Q25, and only in-frame beta chains were retained. Every CDR3 protein is listed once, alongside the most common genes and DNA of its rows. In all, the sample holds roughly 280,000 distinct CDR3 sequences, and approximately 10% of those were seen once. The top ten hold about 14% of the sample. This clonotype came up many times. Its target antigen remains unknown. Base qualities were left out, and no much larger clone turns up one base away.

The material sequenced was PBMCs. The sequence joins TRBV7-2 to TRBJ2-4; 7 bases in the middle match TRBD1. The clonotype comes from a human donor in good health (CMV status not recorded). Some clones in this sample may be carry-over from other donors' samples. The CDR3 amino acid sequence is: CASSREGGLAKNIQYF. In nucleotide form, the sequence is TGTGCCAGCAGCCGAGAAGGGGGCCTAGCCAAAAACATTCAGTACTTC.